These 10 T cell receptor beta chains originate from one sample sequenced in a study of T cell changes during pregnancy in multiple sclerosis. The table came from immunoSEQ multiplex PCR; TCRdb's copy has only in-frame clones and leaves some out. The repertoire has approximately 130,000 clones, less than 97% of them found once; the top ten carry 0.44%. Source: peripheral blood, taken after pregnancy. Receptors originate from a female donor with multiple sclerosis, enrolled in a pregnancy study.

The V call is TRBV28, the J call TRBJ2-3, with 7 bases fitting TRBD1. CDR3 length: 14 residues. Trimming cost V 6 bases and J 2 bases; bases outside gene matches: 5. CDR1 is MDHEN and CDR2 is SYDVKM in the germline V gene. As DNA, the CDR3 is TGTGCCAGCAGAAGGGGGCTTAACACAGATACGCAGTATTTT. Translating gives CASRRGLNTDTQYF. Full variable domain (outside the CDR3, taken from reference TRBV28 and TRBJ2-3): DVKVTQSSRYLVKRTGEKVFLECVQDMDHENMFWYRQDPGLGLRLIYFSYDVKMKEKGDIPEGYSVSREKKERFSLILESASTNQTSMYLCASRRGLNTDTQYFGPGTRLTVL.

V and J are TRBV6-5 and TRBJ1-2; 8 bases are a match to TRBD1. J gave up 10 bases and V 6 bases, and 7 bases lay outside the gene matches. The CDR3 length is 12 residues. The germline gives CDR1 MNHEY, CDR2 SVGAGI. For the CDR3, the DNA is TGTGCCAGCAGAGGGACAGGATATTCCTACACCTTC. Residues: CASRGTGYSYTF.

This clone was seen only a few times. The chain uses TRBV10-3 and TRBJ1-1; no clear D gene. This CDR3 region has 11 residues. V was clipped by 9 bases and J by 4 bases, with 9 bases between them. Germline assignment: CDR1 ENHRY and CDR2 SYGVKD. The CDR3: CAIAEGTEAFF. DNA for the CDR3: TGTGCCATAGCGGAGGGCACTGAAGCTTTCTTT.

The genes are TRBV6-5 and TRBJ1-4; D might be TRBD1 (5 bases). The CDR3 spans 15 residues. Trimming cost V 6 bases and J 6 bases, with 17 bases left between them. CDR1 is MNHEY and CDR2 is SVGAGI in the germline V gene. For the CDR3, the DNA is TGTGCCAGCAGAAAATTAGGGGTTTGGGATGAAAAACTGTTTTTT. This translates into CASRKLGVWDEKLFF.

The gene calls are TRBV29-1 and TRBJ2-5, with 9 bases fitting TRBD2. The CDR3 loop spans 17 amino acids. Losses at the gene ends were 3 bases for V and 1 base for J; bases not matched to a gene: 12. From germline, CDR1 is SQVTM and CDR2 ANQGSEA. The CDR3 DNA follows: TGCAGCGTTGATGACTTATCTGGGACTAGCCTCCAAGAGACCCAGTACTTC. Encoded protein: CSVDDLSGTSLQETQYF.

The rearrangement joins TRBV6-4 to TRBJ2-7; D might be TRBD2 (5 bases). From germline, CDR1 is MRHNA and CDR2 SNTAGT. V gave up 3 bases and J gave up 4 bases, with 19 bases separating them. This CDR3 contains 16 residues. The CDR3 DNA is TGTGCCAGCAGTGAGCCTCCGGCAGCCCGAGGGTACGAGCAGTACTTC. It specifies CASSEPPAARGYEQYF.

This chain uses TRBV13 with TRBJ1-4; 12 nucleotides line up with TRBD1. Unmatched junction bases numbered 7, after V lost 5 bases and J lost 6 bases. From germline, CDR1 is PRHDT and CDR2 FYEKMQ (reference sequence). This CDR3 is 16 amino acids long. The CDR3 DNA reads TGTGCCAGCAGCGCCGGGACAGGGGGCGGTTATGAAAAACTGTTTTTT. It yields the protein CASSAGTGGGYEKLFF.

As DNA, the CDR3 is TGTGCCAGTAGTGCCGGGACAGCCCTCTACGAGCAGTACTTC. Its translation: CASSAGTALYEQYF. This chain uses TRBV19 with TRBJ2-7; TRBD1 matches at 7 bases. Trimming cost V 5 bases and J 3 bases; bases outside gene matches: 7. The CDR3 covers 14 residues. From germline, CDR1 is LNHDA and CDR2 SQIVND (reference sequence).

The rearrangement links TRBV7-9 to TRBJ2-1, with a weak D call TRBD2 (6 bases). The CDR3 loop spans 14 amino acids. Trimming took off 5 bases at V and 8 bases at J, with 16 bases between the two ends. The germline CDR1 and CDR2 sequences are SEHNR and FQNEAQ (reference sequence). CDR3 sequence: CASSLPGLIDEQFF. CDR3 DNA sequence: TGTGCCAGCAGCCTCCCGGGACTTATAGATGAGCAGTTCTTC.

The chain is built from TRBV5-1 and TRBJ2-1; possibly TRBD1 for D (6 bases). The ends were cut back, 1 base at V and 2 bases at J, with 13 bases in the middle. Germline assignment: CDR1 SGHRS and CDR2 YFSETQ. The CDR3 runs 16 residues. In DNA form, the CDR3 reads TGCGCCAGCAGCTTGCCTCTAACAGGGACCTACAATGAGCAGTTCTTC. Encoded protein: CASSLPLTGTYNEQFF.